The 3 T cell receptor beta chains reported below all come from one sample, sequenced in a study of vaccination effects on CD4 cells after COVID-19. Profiled with immunoSEQ multiplex PCR; TCRdb holds only in-frame clones, not every one. The sample includes tens of thousands of clones, roughly four fifths of them seen just once. No cognate antigen is known for these TCRs. Sequencing was preceded by expansion of antigen-specific CD4+ T cells with viral peptide pools in the ViraFEST assay. Culturing for 9 to 10 days preceded CD4+ T cell isolation. Either the BNT162b2 or mRNA-1273 vaccine was given to participants in two doses. The starting material was CD4+ T cells from PBMCs cultured with HCoV-NL63 spike peptides, obtained after COVID-19 vaccination. Every receptor here comes from a human donor who received a COVID-19 vaccine. Some clones in this sample may be carry-over from other donors' samples.

A single count supports this clone. The J gene is TRBJ1-2, the V gene TRBV11-2; no firm D call. Germline lookup yields CDR1 SGHAT and CDR2 FQNNGV. Trimming removed 1 base at V and 2 bases at J, with 11 bases between. The CDR3 spans 15 residues. The CDR3 spells CASSLVTARNYGYTF. As DNA, the CDR3 is TGTGCCAGCAGCTTAGTCACAGCCAGAAACTATGGCTACACCTTC.

The chain uses TRBV25-1 and TRBJ2-5, with 9 bases identical to TRBD1. The CDR3 loop spans 15 amino acids. Germline CDR1 MGHDK, CDR2 SYGVNS. V lost 6 bases to trimming and J lost 3 bases; unmatched junction nucleotides: 8. The CDR3 loop reads CASSHSGTGKETQYF. The CDR3 nucleotides read TGTGCCAGCAGCCACTCCGGGACAGGGAAAGAGACCCAGTACTTC.

The chain joins TRBV29-1 to TRBJ2-5; D is tentatively TRBD1 or TRBD2 (5 bases each). The CDR3 is 14 amino acids. Per germline, CDR1 SQVTM and CDR2 ANQGSEA. V gave up 4 bases and J gave up 5 bases, with 17 bases separating them. CDR3 loop: CSVVPLGVGETQYF. The CDR3 nucleotides read TGCAGCGTTGTTCCGTTGGGGGTTGGGGAGACCCAGTACTTC.